The 4 T cell receptor beta chains below were found in one sample sequenced in a study of preoperative IRX-2 immunotherapy in early breast cancer. Treatment noted: preoperative locoregional IRX-2 cytokine immunotherapy. Only in-frame clones appear in the TCRdb table, and some are missing; sequencing was by immunoSEQ multiplex PCR. The table has under 35,000 clones, 82% seen once. Sampling was performed from a patient treated with IRX-2 immunotherapy. Every receptor here comes from a human donor with breast cancer.

CDR3 sequence: CSVVPGRTGENIQYF. The CDR3 DNA is TGCAGCGTTGTCCCGGGTCGTACAGGGGAAAACATTCAGTACTTC. The genes are TRBV29-1 and TRBJ2-4; 7 bases are shared with TRBD1. CDR1 is SQVTM and CDR2 is ANQGSEA in the germline V gene. The CDR3 runs 15 residues. J gave up 5 bases and V 4 bases, and 11 bases lay outside the gene matches. The variable domain in full, with the rest retrieved from reference TRBV29-1 and TRBJ2-4, is SAVISQKPSRDICQRGTSLTIQCQVDSQVTMMFWYRQQPGQSLTLIATANQGSEATYESGFVIDKFPISRPNLTFSTLTVSNMSPEDSSIYLCSVVPGRTGENIQYFGAGTRLSVL.

This chain links TRBV11-3 with TRBJ1-1; D gene uncertain. Germline V gives CDR1 SGHNT, CDR2 YENEEA. CDR3 length: 15 amino acids. The V gene lost 1 base and the J gene lost 1 base, with 10 bases spanning the gap. The CDR3 DNA follows: TGTGCCAGCAGCTTAGGTCTCAACAAGAACACTGAAGCTTTCTTT. It is translated as CASSLGLNKNTEAFF.

Remarks on this clone: One junction end does not reproduce the germline sequence, and a read error may be involved. The chain has TRBV6-8 and TRBJ2-1; D unresolved. CDR3 length: 14 amino acids. Per the germline V gene, CDR1 is MNHGY and CDR2 is SAAAGT. The CDR3 nucleotides read TGTGCCATCAGTCCGCAGGCAGCGCGCAATGAGCAGTTCTTC. Translating gives CAISPQAARNEQFF.

With respect to this clone: One junction end disagrees with the germline gene, perhaps due to a read error. The chain recombines TRBV6-8 with TRBJ1-5; D ambiguous. The CDR3 consists of 13 residues. Per germline, CDR1 MNHGY and CDR2 SAAAGT. CDR3 amino acids: CASSRGGNQPQHF. The CDR3 DNA sequence: TGTGCCAGCAGTCGGGGAGGCAATCAGCCTCAGCATTTT.